These 30 T cell receptor beta chains were sequenced from one sample in a study of blood T cells in healthy people across ages. A J-beta primer mix and a sample-barcoded 5' primer were used in a second PCR of roughly 6 to 12 cycles. One entry per CDR3 protein, called by TCRdb with MiXCR from the 5' RACE reads. The sample shows hundreds of thousands of distinct CDR3 sequences, approximately 31% of them seen only once. The sequenced sample consisted of blood. The source is a woman older than 75 in good health.

This clonotype showed up many times. One junction end disagrees with the germline gene, perhaps due to a read error. The CDR3 here is CASSQTSGGNEQFF. The CDR3 DNA reads TGCGCCAGCAGCCAGACTAGCGGGGGCAATGAGCAGTTCTTC. The rearrangement links TRBV27 to TRBJ2-1; 12 bases line up with TRBD2. The CDR3 is 14 amino acids. Germline-derived CDR1 and CDR2 are MNHEY and SMNVEV (reference sequence).

The chain couples TRBV12-3 or TRBV12-4 to TRBJ2-4; no clear D gene. Trimming took off 6 bases at V and 0 bases at J, with 12 bases between the two ends. The CDR3 contains 15 residues. The CDR3 is CASSWADLAKNIQYF. The CDR3 DNA is TGTGCCAGCAGCTGGGCAGATTTAGCCAAAAACATTCAGTACTTC.

At least ten counts were recorded for this clonotype. The CDR3, as DNA: TGTGCCAGCAGCGTCGGGCTCAATGAGCAGTTCTTC. The encoded protein is CASSVGLNEQFF. The gene calls are TRBV7-2 and TRBJ2-1; D remains ambiguous. The germline V gene encodes CDR1 SGHTA and CDR2 FQGNSA. The V and J ends lost 5 bases and 6 bases respectively, with 8 bases between them. CDR3 length equals 12 residues.

Remarks on this clonotype: A much bigger clone sits one base away, suggesting this may be a read error. The V gene is TRBV7-2, the J gene TRBJ2-5; D possibly corresponds to TRBD1 (6 bases). CDR1 SGHTA and CDR2 FQGNSA come from the germline V gene. The CDR3 covers 14 residues. The V gene lost 5 bases and the J gene lost 11 bases, with 21 bases spanning the gap. The CDR3 loop reads CASSQQGFYNEQYF. DNA for the CDR3: TGTGCCAGCAGCCAACAGGGATTCTACAATGAGCAGTACTTC.

In this sample, this clonotype turned up a few times. The rearrangement links TRBV2 to TRBJ1-2; TRBD1 matches at 9 bases. J lost 4 bases, V lost 3 bases, and 6 bases had no gene match. Germline values: CDR1 SNHLY, CDR2 FYNNEI. The CDR3 is 15 residues long. CDR3 residues: CASSDNRGPGYGYTF. The CDR3, as DNA: TGTGCCAGCAGTGATAACAGGGGGCCCGGCTATGGCTACACCTTC. Supplemented by reference TRBV2 and TRBJ1-2, the full variable domain reads EPEVTQTPSHQVTQMGQEVILRCVPISNHLYFYWYRQILGQKVEFLVSFYNNEISEKSEIFDDQFSVERPDGSNFTLKIRSTKLEDSAMYFCASSDNRGPGYGYTFGSGTRLTVV.

This clonotype was observed a few times. The CDR3 DNA reads TGTGCCACTTCCCCGGGACAGCCATACAATGAGCAGTACTTC. Translated: CATSPGQPYNEQYF. The gene calls are TRBV10-3 and TRBJ2-7; the match to TRBD1 covers 7 bases. The CDR3 extends over 14 amino acids. CDR1 ENHRY and CDR2 SYGVKD come from the germline V gene. The trim removed 10 bases at V and 7 bases at J, leaving 16 bases unmatched.

The rearrangement uses TRBV14 and TRBJ1-5, with D hard to call. V lost 0 bases and J 0 bases, leaving 9 bases between the germline ends. The length of the CDR3 is 16 residues. Per the germline V gene, CDR1 is SGHDN and CDR2 is FVKESK. The CDR3 reads CASSQEFPNSNQPQHF. For the CDR3, the DNA is TGTGCCAGCAGCCAAGAGTTCCCTAATAGCAATCAGCCCCAGCATTTT.

This clonotype was recorded many times. V usage is TRBV7-9 and J usage is TRBJ1-5, with TRBD1 identical over 7 bases. Germline CDR1 reads SEHNR; CDR2 reads FQNEAQ (reference sequence). The V segment lost 3 bases and the J segment 3 bases; nucleotides outside the gene matches: 8. The CDR3 is made up of 16 amino acids. The CDR3 loop is CASSLDRTGHNQPQHF. The CDR3 nucleotides read TGTGCCAGCAGCTTGGATCGGACAGGCCACAATCAGCCCCAGCATTTT.

There are a few counts of this clonotype. This chain uses TRBV28 with TRBJ2-5; D perhaps matches TRBD1 (6 bases). CDR3 size: 13 residues. Germline lookup yields CDR1 MDHEN and CDR2 SYDVKM. Trimming removed 6 bases from V and 1 base from J, with 9 bases in between. In DNA, the CDR3 is TGTGCCAGCAGGGAGACAGGCCAAGAGACCCAGTACTTC. This translates into CASRETGQETQYF.

This clonotype was counted at least ten times. The chain recombines TRBV12-3 or TRBV12-4 with TRBJ2-7; TRBD2 matches 9 bases. CDR3 size: 14 residues. Losses at the gene ends were 7 bases for V and 2 bases for J; bases not matched to a gene: 6. The CDR3 DNA follows: TGTGCCAGCACCGAGAGCGGGGGGCCCTACGAGCAGTACTTC. Residues: CASTESGGPYEQYF.

This clonotype was counted at least ten times. The J gene is TRBJ2-7, the V gene TRBV25-1; D unresolved. There are 13 residues in the CDR3. The V end lost 3 bases, the J end lost 4 bases, and 10 bases lay between the germline ends. In germline, CDR1 is MGHDK, CDR2 SYGVNS. CDR3 loop: CASSEIDDYEQYF. DNA for the CDR3: TGTGCCAGCAGTGAGATCGACGATTACGAGCAGTACTTC.

The rearrangement uses TRBV5-1 and TRBJ1-1, with D perhaps TRBD1 (6 bases). V lost 6 bases to trimming and J lost 1 base, with 13 bases between them. Germline CDR1 and CDR2: SGHRS and YFSETQ. The CDR3 is made up of 14 amino acids. CDR3 in amino acids: CASKEGGQNTEAFF. The CDR3 nucleotides read TGCGCCAGCAAGGAGGGGGGGCAGAACACTGAAGCTTTCTTT.

This chain uses TRBV7-2 with TRBJ1-3; 8 bases fit TRBD1. Germline-derived CDR1 and CDR2 are SGHTA and FQGNSA. V gave up 2 bases and J gave up 4 bases; unmatched junction bases: 7. This CDR3 is 16 amino acids long. The DNA for the CDR3 is TGTGCCAGCAGCTTATGGCAGGGGGCGCGGGGAAACACCATATATTTT. Encoded protein: CASSLWQGARGNTIYF.

This clonotype was picked up many times. The rearrangement joins TRBV6-1 to TRBJ2-7, with a weak D call TRBD1 (6 bases). The CDR3 spans 14 residues. Trimming pared 5 bases from V and 1 base from J, leaving 12 bases between. Per the germline V gene, CDR1 is MNHNS and CDR2 is SASEGT. The CDR3 sequence is CASSTTGLSYEQYF. The CDR3 DNA is TGTGCCAGCAGTACCACAGGGTTATCCTACGAGCAGTACTTC.

This chain joins TRBV6-5 and TRBJ1-6; tentative D call: TRBD1 (6 bases). V lost 0 bases to trimming and J lost 5 bases, with 20 bases between them. Germline loops: CDR1 MNHEY, CDR2 SVGAGI. This CDR3 has 19 residues. The DNA for the CDR3 is TGTGCCAGCAGTTACTCGGCCTGGGGGCTGGTGGATAATAATTCACCCCTCCACTTT. It encodes CASSYSAWGLVDNNSPLHF.

This clonotype has a count of ten or more. The chain has TRBV4-2 and TRBJ2-1; tentative D call: TRBD2 (7 bases). The germline V gene encodes CDR1 LGHNA and CDR2 YNFKEQ. The V gene lost 1 base and the J gene lost 2 bases, with 9 bases spanning the gap. This CDR3 region has 15 residues. CDR3 protein: CASSQVGGPYNEQFF. The CDR3, as DNA: TGTGCCAGCAGCCAAGTCGGGGGGCCCTACAATGAGCAGTTCTTC.

Comments on this clonotype: A much larger clonotype is one base distant, so this may be a read error. The CDR3 bases are TGTGCCAGCAGCTCAGAGTCCTGGGGGGGGCAGTACTTC. Translating it yields CASSSESWGGQYF. The chain is built from TRBV7-2 and TRBJ2-7; 7 bases line up with TRBD2. The CDR3 is made up of 13 amino acids. In germline, CDR1 is SGHTA, CDR2 FQGNSA. The ends lost 4 bases at V and 9 bases at J; junction bases unmatched: 9.

This clonotype appeared a few times. The rearrangement links TRBV11-2 to TRBJ2-2; D is perhaps TRBD1 or TRBD2 (5 bases each). The CDR3 loop spans 16 amino acids. The V end was cut by 7 bases, the J end by 2 bases, with 17 bases between. The germline gives CDR1 SGHAT, CDR2 FQNNGV. CDR3 coding DNA: TGTGCCAGCACTCAAAACATCGGGGCAAACACCGGGGAGCTGTTTTTT. It encodes CASTQNIGANTGELFF. The full variable domain, its missing parts supplied by reference TRBV11-2 and TRBJ2-2, is EAGVAQSPRYKIIEKRQSVAFWCNPISGHATLYWYQQILGQGPKLLIQFQNNGVVDDSQLPKDRFSAERLKGVDSTLKIQPAKLEDSAVYLCASTQNIGANTGELFFGEGSRLTVL.

This clonotype has more than one count but fewer than ten. The chain uses TRBV6-5 and TRBJ2-6; D may correspond to TRBD1 or TRBD2 (5 bases each). This CDR3 region has 16 residues. Germline V gene data show CDR1 as MNHEY and CDR2 as SVGAGI. The germline V and J ends were trimmed by 7 bases and 0 bases, with 13 bases remaining between them. This chain's CDR3 is CASNPGRLSGANVLTF. CDR3 nucleotides: TGTGCCAGCAACCCGGGACGGCTCTCTGGGGCCAACGTCCTGACTTTC.

This chain uses TRBV2 with TRBJ1-5; no reliable D call. The CDR3 length is 11 residues. Germline V gene lookup returns CDR1 SNHLY and CDR2 FYNNEI. V was cut by 3 bases and J by 9 bases, with 6 bases left in between. The CDR3 DNA is TGTGCCAGCAGTGATGACGGGCCCCAGCATTTT. Amino acid sequence: CASSDDGPQHF. The whole variable domain, filled in from reference TRBV2 and TRBJ1-5, reads EPEVTQTPSHQVTQMGQEVILRCVPISNHLYFYWYRQILGQKVEFLVSFYNNEISEKSEIFDDQFSVERPDGSNFTLKIRSTKLEDSAMYFCASSDDGPQHFGDGTRLSIL.

Notes on this clonotype: It may be a read error: a sequence one base away is much more abundant. The chain joins TRBV20-1 to TRBJ2-4, with D possibly matching TRBD1 (6 bases). The DNA end favors TRBJ2-7, so the J call may be wrong. CDR1 DFQATT and CDR2 SNEGSKA come from the germline V gene (reference sequence). CDR3 length: 14 amino acids. The CDR3 here is CSARGAAVWGEQYF. DNA of the CDR3: TGCAGTGCTAGGGGGGCGGCGGTTTGGGGCGAGCAGTACTTC.

Regarding this clonotype: A single base separates this from a much larger clone, so it may be a read error. This chain uses TRBV15 with TRBJ2-7; 7 bases fit TRBD1. CDR1 and CDR2 from the germline V gene are LNHNV and YYDKDF (reference sequence). The CDR3 is 15 amino acids. The CDR3 here is CAASRDRDWSYEQYF. In DNA, the CDR3 is TGTGCCGCCAGCAGAGACAGGGATTGGTCCTACGAGCAGTACTTC.

This clonotype showed up many times. This sequence joins TRBV29-1 and TRBJ1-5; 7 bases line up with TRBD1. Germline V gene data show CDR1 as SQVTM and CDR2 as ANQGSEA. J lost 3 bases, V lost 5 bases, and 7 bases had no gene match. The CDR3 runs to 14 residues. Written as DNA, the CDR3 is TGCAGCGTTACATTAGGACAGGTCAATCAGCCCCAGCATTTT. This encodes CSVTLGQVNQPQHF.

This clonotype was recorded many times. V usage is TRBV6-5 and J usage is TRBJ1-5; D call uncertain. The germline V and J ends were trimmed by 4 bases and 2 bases, with 9 bases remaining between them. Per germline, CDR1 MNHEY and CDR2 SVGAGI. The CDR3 consists of 14 residues. CDR3 coding DNA: TGTGCCAGCAGTTCAAGCATCGGCAATCAGCCCCAGCATTTT. The encoded protein is CASSSSIGNQPQHF.

This clonotype has ten or more counts. The V gene is TRBV20-1, the J gene TRBJ2-7; D is unclear. Germline V gene data show CDR1 as DFQATT and CDR2 as SNEGSKA (reference sequence). Trimming took off 0 bases at V and 3 bases at J, with 9 bases between the two ends. CDR3 size: 13 residues. CDR3 region: CSARDPNIYEQYF. The DNA of the CDR3 is TGCAGTGCTAGAGATCCGAATATCTACGAGCAGTACTTC.

This clonotype showed up many times. The chain links TRBV27 to TRBJ2-3, with D possibly being TRBD1 or TRBD2 (6 bases each). CDR1 is MNHEY and CDR2 is SMNVEV in the germline V gene (reference sequence). Between the trimmed V and J ends, which lost 6 bases and 2 bases, there was a span of 24 bases. The CDR3 runs to 18 residues. The CDR3 protein is CASRPGPRGLLFTDTQYF. The CDR3 DNA follows: TGTGCCAGCAGACCCGGGCCCCGGGGGCTTCTTTTCACAGATACGCAGTATTTT.

This clonotype appeared many times. The chain couples TRBV6-6 to TRBJ2-7, with D perhaps TRBD2 (6 bases). Trimming removed 8 bases at V and 3 bases at J, with 17 bases between. The CDR3 spans 14 residues. CDR1 and CDR2 from the germline V gene are MNHNY and SVGAGI (reference sequence). CDR3 in DNA: TGTGCCAGCCTCTCCGGGACTGTGCGCTACGAGCAGTACTTC. It yields the protein CASLSGTVRYEQYF.

This clonotype has just a few counts. The chain joins TRBV6-5 to TRBJ2-2; unclear D gene. Germline-derived CDR1 and CDR2 are MNHEY and SVGAGI. The CDR3 contains 14 residues. V was cut by 7 bases and J by 2 bases, with 11 bases left in between. This CDR3 is CASIGTVNTGELFF. The CDR3 DNA reads TGTGCCAGCATAGGAACAGTCAACACCGGGGAGCTGTTTTTT.

This clonotype was detected ten times or more. The chain employs TRBV25-1 and TRBJ2-5; unclear D gene. Germline-derived CDR1 and CDR2 are MGHDK and SYGVNS. CDR3 length: 13 residues. V shed 6 bases and J shed 1 base, with 9 bases lying between them. The chain's CDR3 is CASSESVQETQYF. For the CDR3, the DNA is TGTGCCAGCAGCGAAAGCGTCCAAGAGACCCAGTACTTC.

The rearrangement links TRBV20-1 to TRBJ2-3; 9 bases align to TRBD2. From germline, CDR1 is DFQATT and CDR2 SNEGSKA (reference sequence). The junction had 3 bases not matched to a gene; V was cut back by 0 bases and J by 5 bases. This CDR3 has 14 amino acids. Here the CDR3 reads CSARDPTSGDTQYF. The CDR3 region has the DNA TGCAGTGCTAGAGATCCGACTAGCGGAGATACGCAGTATTTT.